This TCR beta chain was identified during a study of beta chain features in type 1 diabetes. Study observations and caveats: When Type 1 diabetes patients were examined, their TCRB CDR3s proved moderately but significantly shorter in all four CD4+ subsets.

Expressed TCRB transcripts were sequenced because the isolated RNA had all been reverse transcribed beforehand. Using immunoSEQ multiplex PCR, the repertoire was profiled, and TCRdb retains in-frame clones only, with some absent. Of approximately 57,000 clones detected, around half appear once; the ten largest clones hold 2.6%. In the case of this clone: Its antigen is still unknown.

V lost 6 bases to trimming and J lost 2 bases; unmatched junction nucleotides: 6. The CDR3 covers 15 residues. CDR1 KGHSH and CDR2 LQKENI come from the germline V gene. Specimen: Tregs from blood. This TCR was sampled from a woman aged 40 to 55 with type 1 diabetes. V and J are TRBV18 and TRBJ2-2, with 7 bases matching TRBD1. The CDR3 DNA follows: TGTGCCAGCTCCAGACAGGGAGATAACACCGGGGAGCTGTTTTTT. Protein product: CASSRQGDNTGELFF.